The T cell receptor beta chain under discussion was sequenced for a study of CD8 T cells in ankylosing spondylitis. Study results and caveats: Disease-linked clones reportedly concentrated significantly in matched ankylosing spondylitis synovial fluid.

As the method for making TCR beta libraries, quantitative 5'-RACE with molecular barcodes was used. TCRdb fed the 5' RACE reads into MiXCR, producing one record per CDR3 protein. The data contain around 140,000 distinct CDR3 sequences, about an eighth of them seen just once; the ten biggest clones take up about 4%. Germline V gives CDR1 MGHRA, CDR2 YSYEKL. The CDR3 has 16 residues. Trimming took 2 bases from V and 2 from J, leaving 13 bases between them. Points on this clonotype: As yet, its antigen is unknown.

Sequencing was done on a sample of blood, either unsorted or a sorted T cell fraction (not recorded which). This sequence was found in a female donor with ankylosing spondylitis or in good health (not recorded which). The chain recombines TRBV4-1 with TRBJ2-1; no reliable D call. The CDR3 loop reads CASSQPARTAYNEQFF. The CDR3 bases are TGCGCCAGCAGCCAACCGGCGAGGACGGCCTACAATGAGCAGTTCTTC.